These 22 T cell receptor beta chains were all obtained from the same sample, sequenced in a study of blood T cell repertoires in COVID-19. The assay was immunoSEQ multiplex PCR, and TCRdb's table has in-frame clones only and misses some. The sample includes 100,000 to 150,000 clones, roughly 90% of them seen just once. Sequences were obtained from peripheral blood. These receptors were obtained from a woman at least 80 years old with acute or convalescent COVID-19.

The V and J genes are TRBV5-3 and TRBJ2-1; the match to TRBD2 covers 9 bases. TRBV5-3 is filed as an ORF, its function uncertain. J gave up 4 bases and V 2 bases, and 4 bases lay outside the gene matches. This CDR3 comprises 15 residues. The CDR3 nucleotides are TGTGCCAGAAGCTTAGCGGGGGGCCTTTACAATGAGCAGTTCTTC. Translating it yields CARSLAGGLYNEQFF.

V usage is TRBV29-1 and J usage is TRBJ2-5, with 16 bases lining up with TRBD2. Germline CDR1 and CDR2: SQVTM and ANQGSEA. The V gene end was trimmed by 3 bases and the J gene end by 2 bases; junction bases not matched to a gene: 3. The CDR3 runs 16 residues. The CDR3 loop is CSVDGTSGGEQETQYF. The CDR3 DNA sequence: TGCAGCGTTGACGGGACTAGCGGGGGGGAACAAGAGACCCAGTACTTC. Full variable domain (missing parts from reference TRBV29-1 and TRBJ2-5): SAVISQKPSRDICQRGTSLTIQCQVDSQVTMMFWYRQQPGQSLTLIATANQGSEATYESGFVIDKFPISRPNLTFSTLTVSNMSPEDSSIYLCSVDGTSGGEQETQYFGPGTRLLVL.

This chain connects TRBV7-2 to TRBJ2-1; D is undetermined. Germline lookup yields CDR1 SGHTA and CDR2 FQGNSA. Trimming cost V 8 bases and J 6 bases, with 20 bases left between them. This CDR3 is built from 15 residues. The CDR3 spells CASSATATGPNEQFF. The CDR3 DNA sequence: TGTGCCAGCTCCGCCACAGCTACTGGTCCCAATGAGCAGTTCTTC.

The chain recombines TRBV5-1 with TRBJ2-1; 13 bases are a match to TRBD2. CDR1 and CDR2 (germline): SGHRS, YFSETQ. There are 19 residues in the CDR3. The J segment lost 0 bases and the V segment lost 3 bases, leaving 9 bases of the junction unmatched. CDR3 in DNA: TGCGCCAGCAGCTCACCCGGGACTAGCGGGACCAGCTCCTACAATGAGCAGTTCTTC. Translation: CASSSPGTSGTSSYNEQFF.

This clone showed up just a few times. The chain has TRBV9 and TRBJ2-7, with TRBD2 as a possible D gene (7 bases). Looked up from germline, CDR1 is SGDLS and CDR2 is YYNGEE. V was shortened by 0 bases and J by 2 bases, with 9 bases between the two germline ends. This CDR3 is 14 amino acids long. Written as DNA, the CDR3 is TGTGCCAGCAGCGTAGGGCGGGGGCCCTACGAGCAGTACTTC. It codes for CASSVGRGPYEQYF. The variable domain in full, completed from reference TRBV9 and TRBJ2-7, reads DSGVTQTPKHLITATGQRVTLRCSPRSGDLSVYWYQQSLDQGLQFLIQYYNGEERAKGNILERFSAQQFPDLHSELNLSSLELGDSALYFCASSVGRGPYEQYFGPGTRLTVT.

The gene calls are TRBV7-8 and TRBJ2-1; tentative D call: TRBD2 (6 bases). Looked up from germline, CDR1 is SGHVS and CDR2 is FQNEAQ. V was clipped by 5 bases and J by 1 base, with 15 bases between them. This CDR3 has 16 amino acids. The CDR3 sequence: CASSPGSGSSYNEQFF. CDR3 nucleotide sequence: TGTGCCAGCAGCCCCGGGAGCGGCAGTTCCTACAATGAGCAGTTCTTC.

The genes are TRBV5-1 and TRBJ2-7; a possible D gene is TRBD2 (5 bases). Germline CDR1 and CDR2: SGHRS and YFSETQ. The CDR3 runs 12 residues. V was clipped by 5 bases and J by 4 bases, with 10 bases between them. For the CDR3, the DNA is TGCGCCAGCAGTCCCCGCGGGTACGAGCAGTACTTC. Its translation is CASSPRGYEQYF.

This clone showed up just once. V gene TRBV6-1 combines with J gene TRBJ1-1; D gene uncertain. The CDR3 has 13 amino acids. CDR1 is MNHNS and CDR2 is SASEGT in the germline V gene. Trimming took off 0 bases at V and 9 bases at J, with 11 bases between the two ends. CDR3 sequence reads: CASSEAAGEKAFF. CDR3 in DNA: TGTGCCAGCAGTGAAGCCGCAGGTGAAAAAGCTTTCTTT.

The chain couples TRBV19 to TRBJ1-5, with unresolved D. This CDR3 has 13 residues. With 7 bases removed from V and 1 base from J, the gap between germline ends came to 8 bases. From germline, CDR1 is LNHDA and CDR2 SQIVND (reference sequence). The CDR3 here is CASTGVSNQPQHF. CDR3 bases: TGTGCCAGTACCGGTGTCAGCAATCAGCCCCAGCATTTT.

The chain uses TRBV6-5 and TRBJ2-7; D might be TRBD1 (5 bases). The CDR3 runs 12 residues. V was pared by 6 bases and J by 1 base, with 7 bases between. Germline-derived CDR1 and CDR2 are MNHEY and SVGAGI. CDR3 coding DNA: TGTGCCAGCAGAGGGGTTTCCTACGAGCAGTACTTC. It yields the protein CASRGVSYEQYF.

The chain carries TRBV4-1 and TRBJ1-5; D is possibly TRBD1 (5 bases). CDR3 size: 15 residues. Germline V gives CDR1 MGHRA, CDR2 YSYEKL. V lost 0 bases, J lost 10 bases, and 16 bases lay in between. The CDR3 here is CASSQDAPGNLPQHF. The CDR3 nucleotides read TGCGCCAGCAGCCAAGATGCGCCAGGGAATTTACCCCAGCATTTT.

The chain couples TRBV27 to TRBJ1-6, with 10 bases aligning to TRBD1. After removal of 4 bases from V and 6 bases from J, the junction contained 9 bases not matched to a gene. CDR1 and CDR2 from the germline V gene are MNHEY and SMNVEV (reference sequence). There are 17 residues in the CDR3. The CDR3 sequence is CASSSDRDRGLNSPLHF. CDR3 sequence (DNA): TGTGCCAGCAGTTCGGACCGGGACAGGGGCCTTAATTCACCCCTCCACTTT.

This chain uses TRBV6-2 or TRBV6-3 with TRBJ2-3, with TRBD2 matching over 11 bases. Germline values: CDR1 MNHEY, CDR2 SVGEGT. V trimming: 2 bases; J trimming: 6 bases; junction bases outside the gene matches: 4. CDR3 length: 15 amino acids. Written as DNA, the CDR3 is TGTGCCAGCAGTTACGTAGCGGGGGGGCCGGATACGCAGTATTTT. This encodes CASSYVAGGPDTQYF.

This chain joins TRBV19 and TRBJ1-5; 9 bases match TRBD1. Trimming cost V 5 bases and J 3 bases; bases outside gene matches: 8. This CDR3 spans 16 amino acids. From germline, CDR1 is LNHDA and CDR2 SQIVND (reference sequence). CDR3 in amino acids: CASSPWTGVINQPQHF. In nucleotides, the CDR3 is TGTGCCAGTAGTCCCTGGACAGGGGTCATCAATCAGCCCCAGCATTTT.

In regard to this clone: Compared with germline, one end of the junction differs, possibly owing to a read error. The chain combines TRBV7-7 with TRBJ1-3; no reliable D call. CDR1 SSHAT and CDR2 FNYEAQ come from the germline V gene (reference sequence). This CDR3 is built from 13 residues. The CDR3 DNA follows: TGTGCTAGCAGCTTATATCCTGGAAACACCATATATTTT. This translates into CASSLYPGNTIYF. The full variable domain, its missing parts supplied by reference TRBV7-7 and TRBJ1-3, is GAGVSQSPRYKVTKRGQDVTLRCDPISSHATLYWYQQALGQGPEFLTYFNYEAQPDKSGLPSDRFSAERPEGSISTLTIQRTEQRDSAMYRCASSLYPGNTIYFGEGSWLTVV.

The chain has TRBV5-1 and TRBJ2-7; tentative D call: TRBD1 (6 bases). CDR1 is SGHRS and CDR2 is YFSETQ in the germline V gene. The CDR3 runs 14 residues. V was cut by 5 bases and J by 5 bases, with 17 bases left in between. Here the CDR3 reads CASSSGTMVHEQYF. The CDR3 DNA sequence: TGCGCCAGCAGTTCCGGGACAATGGTCCACGAGCAGTACTTC.

The V gene is TRBV7-6, the J gene TRBJ1-1; 8 positions match TRBD1. V lost 6 bases, J lost 6 bases, and 6 bases stayed unmatched. The CDR3 covers 13 residues. Germline values: CDR1 SGHVS, CDR2 FNYEAQ. The CDR3 loop reads CASSGQGLAEAFF. The DNA for the CDR3 is TGTGCCAGCAGTGGACAGGGTCTTGCTGAAGCTTTCTTT.

The chain employs TRBV19 and TRBJ1-4; TRBD1 matches 7 bases. Per germline, CDR1 LNHDA and CDR2 SQIVND (reference sequence). The CDR3 extends over 13 amino acids. J gave up 8 bases and V 3 bases, and 3 bases lay outside the gene matches. The CDR3 bases are TGTGCCAGTAGTATTGGGACAGTCGAAAAACTGTTTTTT. Its protein is CASSIGTVEKLFF. Based on the CDR3 plus reference TRBV19 and TRBJ1-4, the full variable domain is DGGITQSPKYLFRKEGQNVTLSCEQNLNHDAMYWYRQDPGQGLRLIYYSQIVNDFQKGDIAEGYSVSREKKESFPLTVTSAQKNPTAFYLCASSIGTVEKLFFGSGTQLSVL.

The chain carries TRBV7-3 and TRBJ2-1; tentative D call: TRBD1 (9 bases). V lost 4 bases and J 7 bases, leaving 17 bases between the germline ends. The germline V gene has CDR1 SGHTA and CDR2 FQGTGA. The length of the CDR3 is 15 residues. CDR3: CASSSGGTGKNEQFF. CDR3 DNA: TGTGCCAGCAGCTCGGGGGGGACAGGGAAGAATGAGCAGTTCTTC. The full variable domain, completed using reference TRBV7-3 and TRBJ2-1, is GAGVSQTPSNKVTEKGKYVELRCDPISGHTALYWYRQSLGQGPEFLIYFQGTGAADDSGLPNDRFFAVRPEGSVSTLKIQRTERGDSAVYLCASSSGGTGKNEQFFGPGTRLTVL.

The sample holds one count of this clone. CDR3 sequence reads: CAIREQTGRASGNTIYF. CDR3 in DNA: TGTGCCATCAGGGAACAGACAGGAAGGGCCTCTGGAAACACCATATATTTT. This rearrangement joins TRBV10-3 to TRBJ1-3; TRBD1 is a possible D gene (6 bases). V dropped 6 bases and J dropped 0 bases, with 18 bases sitting between them. The germline gives CDR1 ENHRY, CDR2 SYGVKD. This CDR3 is built from 17 residues.

V usage is TRBV19 and J usage is TRBJ2-3; weak D call: TRBD2 (5 bases). The CDR3 sequence is 15 residues long. Germline CDR1 is LNHDA and CDR2 is SQIVND (reference sequence). V shed 5 bases and J shed 4 bases, with 16 bases lying between them. CDR3 DNA sequence: TGTGCCAGTAGTTCAAGCCCCGGAGGCCCAGATACGCAGTATTTT. Its protein is CASSSSPGGPDTQYF.

V and J are TRBV6-6 and TRBJ1-2; 7 bases are shared with TRBD1. Germline CDR1 is MNHNY and CDR2 is SVGAGI (reference sequence). The CDR3 is made up of 14 amino acids. The trim removed 5 bases at V and 8 bases at J, leaving 11 bases unmatched. The CDR3 region has the DNA TGTGCCAGCAGTCCTTTTGACAGGGCTGGGGGCTACACCTTC. Translation gives CASSPFDRAGGYTF.